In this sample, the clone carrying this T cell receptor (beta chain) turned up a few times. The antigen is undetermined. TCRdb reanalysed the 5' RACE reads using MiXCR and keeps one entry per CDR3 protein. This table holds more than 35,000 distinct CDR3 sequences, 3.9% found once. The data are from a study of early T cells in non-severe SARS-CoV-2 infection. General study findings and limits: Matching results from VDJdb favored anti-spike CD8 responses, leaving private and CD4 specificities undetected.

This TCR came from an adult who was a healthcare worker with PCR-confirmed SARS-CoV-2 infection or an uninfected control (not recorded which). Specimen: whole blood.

In DNA, the CDR3 is TGTGCCAGCAGCCATCTAGCGGGATTTATCAACAATGAGCAGTTCTTC. It encodes CASSHLAGFINNEQFF. The chain uses TRBV14 and TRBJ2-1, with 9 bases fitting TRBD2. The V gene's germline CDR1 is SGHDN and CDR2 FVKESK. The CDR3 totals 16 residues. V dropped 3 bases and J dropped 5; count of bases not matched to a gene: 8.